This is a list of T cell receptor beta chains from one sample in a study of identical twins. MiXCR, run by TCRdb on the 5' RACE reads, gives a single entry per CDR3 protein. The repertoire holds about 200,000 distinct CDR3 sequences, with over 8% as singletons. The sample taken for sequencing was memory (CD45RO+) T cells sorted from blood. The receptor source for this set is a woman aged 18-29 years in good health. CDR3s leave out the opening cysteine and the closing phenylalanine or tryptophan.

cdr3_aa | j_call | v_call
ASTMSWGNEKLF | TRBJ1-4 | TRBV12-3/TRBV12-4
ASSYNSLLRTDTQY | TRBJ2-3 | TRBV6-5
ASSPEVGTRRF | TRBJ2-1 | TRBV4-3
ASSLSSGPAYEQY | TRBJ2-7 | TRBV11-2
ASSLKVSGQETQY | TRBJ2-5 | TRBV7-6
ASSPSTGARDAF | TRBJ1-1 | TRBV4-1
ATSSGGTDTQY | TRBJ2-3 | TRBV24-1
ASSDKGDYNEQF | TRBJ2-1 | TRBV6-4
ASSFSSGTNTGELF | TRBJ2-2 | TRBV9
ASSRDSFYGYT | TRBJ1-2 | TRBV5-1
ASSQGQWRGYT | TRBJ1-2 | TRBV3-1
AISESGTGHQPQH | TRBJ1-5 | TRBV10-3
ASSLSTDYNEQF | TRBJ2-1 | TRBV5-1
ASSPLAGGFSYNEQF | TRBJ2-1 | TRBV7-2
ASSKMTSGNPYEQY | TRBJ2-7 | TRBV5-1
SATSGGVNEQF | TRBJ2-1 | TRBV20-1
ASSFRPGSSYNEQF | TRBJ2-1 | TRBV7-2
ASSLEGLGHNEQF | TRBJ2-1 | TRBV7-8
ASSLVAGSSYNEQF | TRBJ2-1 | TRBV5-1
ASSGQPPYEQY | TRBJ2-7 | TRBV7-9
ASSGEGYSGETQY | TRBJ2-5 | TRBV5-1
ASSPGTSLEQY | TRBJ2-7 | TRBV18
ASSHIRGRGTNEKLF | TRBJ1-4 | TRBV4-2
ASSFNSRWTDTQY | TRBJ2-3 | TRBV11-2
ASTLAGGREQF | TRBJ2-1 | TRBV5-1
ASGLLGELF | TRBJ2-2 | TRBV12-5
ASSLDGPGAEAF | TRBJ1-1 | TRBV7-9
ASSRARASSEQY | TRBJ2-7 | TRBV18
ASSLDRASYGYT | TRBJ1-2 | TRBV12-3/TRBV12-4
SVVRNTEAF | TRBJ1-1 | TRBV29-1
AISFTSGDADTQY | TRBJ2-3 | TRBV7-2
ASRKGRNTGELF | TRBJ2-2 | TRBV7-3
ASSAYRGPSYEQY | TRBJ2-7 | TRBV7-8
ASSLDLAGVGEQF | TRBJ2-1 | TRBV7-2
ASSPKTDTQY | TRBJ2-3 | TRBV5-1
ASTLAVTTDTQY | TRBJ2-3 | TRBV2
SARPSGFGEKLF | TRBJ1-4 | TRBV20-1
ASSYSYSNSYNEQF | TRBJ2-1 | TRBV6-5
ASSLVIAGNYEQY | TRBJ2-7 | TRBV5-1
ASSLQGQGEQY | TRBJ2-7 | TRBV7-9
ASSLQREVNEQF | TRBJ2-1 | TRBV18
ASSASYTGELF | TRBJ2-2 | TRBV7-2
ASSGTRGEQF | TRBJ2-1 | TRBV27
SARGRVSDGASRFIEQY | TRBJ2-7 | TRBV20-1
ATPSGFSNQPQH | TRBJ1-5 | TRBV24-1
ASSSLPGDDIQY | TRBJ2-4 | TRBV5-1